This TCR beta chain was recorded in a study of T cells in tuberculosis. Details on this clone: The antigen remains undetermined.

The assay was immunoSEQ multiplex PCR, and TCRdb's table has in-frame clones only and misses some. The table has fewer than 55,000 clones, about 95% seen once; the top ten hold over 6.5%. This CDR3 is 16 amino acids long. CDR1 and CDR2 from the germline V gene are KGHSH and LQKENI. The V end was cut by 1 base, the J end by 1 base, with 10 bases between. General observations from the study: Active tuberculosis cases were adults; controls were adolescents. Smaller distances to GMM-specific TCRs suggested their expansion in active tuberculosis.

This chain joins TRBV18 and TRBJ1-4; no clear D gene. Sequencing was done on a sample of PBMCs. The receptor was isolated from a donor aged 5-35 years with latent tuberculosis or without tuberculosis infection. The CDR3 bases are TGTGCCAGCTCACCACTTCAACCGGGAACTAATGAAAAACTGTTTTTT. Protein: CASSPLQPGTNEKLFF.